The sequence of this T cell receptor beta chain was determined in a study of TIL therapy for anti-PD-1-resistant metastatic lung cancer. The time point is: pre-treatment sample, taken before nivolumab and TIL therapy. The immunoSEQ assay was v3. TCRdb's copy holds only in-frame clones and misses some; the assay was immunoSEQ multiplex PCR. The sample lists tens of thousands of clones; 60% to 85% were seen once. CDR1 is KGHSH, CDR2 LQKENI, per germline. The CDR3 runs to 15 residues. V was trimmed by 2 bases and J by 8 bases, leaving 18 bases between them. The sample here was blood, taken at baseline. The sequence was collected from a person between 25 and 80 years old with non-small cell lung cancer. V usage is TRBV18 and J usage is TRBJ1-1; the D is unclear. The CDR3 DNA reads TGTGCCAGCTCACCATATGAGACTCTCACTTTCGAAGCTTTCTTT. Protein product: CASSPYETLTFEAFF.